This TCR beta chain derives from a study of control samples from healthy donors and cancer patients. Repertoires were generated with immunoSEQ multiplex PCR, while TCRdb's copy carries only in-frame clones and drops some. Found here are under 200,000 clones, approximately 94% of them singletons; the top ten hold roughly 8.4%. Germline CDR1 is KGHSH and CDR2 is LQKENI. This CDR3 has 14 residues. Trimming pared 4 bases from V and 6 bases from J, leaving 15 bases between. The specimen sequenced was blood. The source of this sequence is a woman aged 35 to 49 in good health. The gene calls are TRBV18 and TRBJ1-2; tentatively, D is TRBD1 (5 bases). The CDR3 sequence is CASSLAEGSDGYTF. Here the CDR3 DNA reads TGTGCCAGCTCACTCGCGGAGGGGTCGGATGGCTACACCTTC.